This is a list of T cell receptor beta chains from one sample in a study of blood T cell repertoires in COVID-19. Some clones are missing from TCRdb's copy, which holds only in-frame ones; the method was immunoSEQ multiplex PCR. This sample has more than 150,000 clones; under 80% occur once, and the top ten carry about 14%. The sample consisted of peripheral blood. These receptors came from a man in his fifties or sixties who had recovered from COVID-19. The CDR3 runs from the conserved cysteine through the conserved F or W. The order of the fields is V gene, D gene, J gene, clone size, CDR3 protein, CDR3 DNA. A D gene is named only where the DNA matches it firmly. Not all rows give a size; the values are once, few, many and, for expanded clones, a class.

v_call: TRBV19; d_call: .; j_call: TRBJ1-2; clone_size: .; cdr3_aa: CASSDRIGYGYTF; cdr3_nt: TGTGCCAGTAGTGACAGGATAGGGTATGGCTACACCTTC
v_call: TRBV7-3; d_call: .; j_call: TRBJ2-1; clone_size: .; cdr3_aa: CASSRDSVGTYNEQFF; cdr3_nt: TGTGCCAGCAGCCGAGACTCGGTTGGAACTTACAATGAGCAGTTCTTC
v_call: TRBV30; d_call: .; j_call: TRBJ2-7; clone_size: .; cdr3_aa: CAWSVQYRKGEQYF; cdr3_nt: TGTGCCTGGAGTGTACAATACAGGAAGGGCGAGCAGTACTTC
v_call: TRBV3-1/TRBV3-2; d_call: .; j_call: TRBJ2-4; clone_size: .; cdr3_aa: CASSQLGGAKNIQYF; cdr3_nt: TGTGCCAGCAGCCAACTCGGGGGAGCCAAAAACATTCAGTACTTC
v_call: TRBV11-2; d_call: .; j_call: TRBJ2-5; clone_size: .; cdr3_aa: CASSLEGPGTQYF; cdr3_nt: TGTGCCAGCAGCTTGGAGGGCCCGGGGACCCAGTACTTC
v_call: TRBV18; d_call: .; j_call: TRBJ1-4; clone_size: .; cdr3_aa: CASSPQGSNEKLFF; cdr3_nt: TGTGCCAGCTCACCGCAGGGGTCTAATGAAAAACTGTTTTTT
v_call: TRBV29-1; d_call: TRBD1; j_call: TRBJ2-6; clone_size: .; cdr3_aa: CSVVAGGGGANVLTF; cdr3_nt: TGCAGCGTTGTGGCAGGGGGCGGTGGGGCCAACGTCCTGACTTTC
v_call: TRBV6-5; d_call: .; j_call: TRBJ1-1; clone_size: .; cdr3_aa: CASSSGAATEAFF; cdr3_nt: TGTGCCAGCAGTTCAGGGGCGGCCACTGAAGCTTTCTTT
v_call: TRBV27; d_call: TRBD1; j_call: TRBJ2-2; clone_size: .; cdr3_aa: CGQGRTTGELFF; cdr3_nt: TGTGGACAGGGGCGAACCACCGGGGAGCTGTTTTTT
v_call: TRBV3-1/TRBV3-2; d_call: .; j_call: TRBJ1-2; clone_size: .; cdr3_aa: CASSQDTQRIYGYTF; cdr3_nt: TGTGCCAGCAGCCAAGATACGCAGCGGATTTATGGCTACACCTTC
v_call: TRBV2; d_call: .; j_call: TRBJ1-1; clone_size: .; cdr3_aa: CASTYRENTEAFF; cdr3_nt: TGTGCCAGCACTTACAGGGAGAACACTGAAGCTTTCTTT
v_call: TRBV5-1; d_call: TRBD2; j_call: TRBJ2-1; clone_size: .; cdr3_aa: CASSLALAGNNEQFF; cdr3_nt: TGCGCCAGCAGCTTGGCTCTAGCGGGCAACAATGAGCAGTTCTTC
v_call: TRBV5-1; d_call: TRBD2; j_call: TRBJ2-5; clone_size: few; cdr3_aa: CASGVKREFHQETQYF; cdr3_nt: TGCGCCAGCGGTGTAAAGCGGGAGTTTCACCAAGAGACCCAGTACTTC
v_call: TRBV10-3; d_call: TRBD1; j_call: TRBJ1-1; clone_size: .; cdr3_aa: CATSGTEIMNTEAFF; cdr3_nt: TGTGCCACCTCTGGGACAGAGATAATGAACACTGAAGCTTTCTTT
v_call: TRBV9; d_call: .; j_call: TRBJ1-2; clone_size: .; cdr3_aa: CASSVDRDRGYTF; cdr3_nt: TGTGCCAGCAGCGTAGACAGGGACCGGGGCTACACCTTC
v_call: TRBV2; d_call: .; j_call: TRBJ1-5; clone_size: .; cdr3_aa: CASSERQTGAQPQHF; cdr3_nt: TGTGCCAGCAGTGAGAGACAAACTGGGGCTCAGCCCCAGCATTTT
v_call: TRBV27; d_call: TRBD2; j_call: TRBJ2-6; clone_size: few; cdr3_aa: CASSSGGSGANVLTF; cdr3_nt: TGTGCCAGCAGTTCGGGGGGGTCTGGGGCCAACGTCCTGACTTTC
v_call: TRBV5-1; d_call: TRBD2; j_call: TRBJ2-1; clone_size: .; cdr3_aa: CASSAETSSGGSNEQFF; cdr3_nt: TGCGCCAGCAGTGCAGAGACTAGCTCCGGCGGGAGCAATGAGCAGTTCTTC
v_call: TRBV11-3; d_call: TRBD2; j_call: TRBJ2-3; clone_size: .; cdr3_aa: CASSLGREGTDTQYF; cdr3_nt: TGTGCCAGCAGCTTAGGGCGGGAGGGCACTGATACGCAGTATTTT
v_call: TRBV13; d_call: TRBD1; j_call: TRBJ2-5; clone_size: .; cdr3_aa: CASSVGQGAGETQYF; cdr3_nt: TGTGCCAGCAGCGTTGGACAGGGGGCCGGGGAGACCCAGTACTTC
v_call: TRBV3-1/TRBV3-2; d_call: TRBD1; j_call: TRBJ2-7; clone_size: .; cdr3_aa: CASSTHRGPYEQYF; cdr3_nt: TGTGCCAGCAGCACACACAGGGGGCCCTACGAGCAGTACTTC
v_call: TRBV28; d_call: TRBD1; j_call: TRBJ2-1; clone_size: .; cdr3_aa: CASSLGGQGAKNEQFF; cdr3_nt: TGTGCCAGCAGTTTGGGAGGACAGGGGGCGAAGAATGAGCAGTTCTTC
v_call: TRBV5-1; d_call: TRBD2; j_call: TRBJ2-1; clone_size: few; cdr3_aa: CASSLTSGSYNEQFF; cdr3_nt: TGCGCCAGCAGCCTTACTAGCGGGAGTTACAATGAGCAGTTCTTC
v_call: TRBV5-1; d_call: TRBD1; j_call: TRBJ2-7; clone_size: .; cdr3_aa: CASRPDRPPYEQYF; cdr3_nt: TGCGCCAGCAGACCGGACAGGCCGCCCTACGAGCAGTACTTC
v_call: TRBV10-3; d_call: TRBD2; j_call: TRBJ2-3; clone_size: .; cdr3_aa: CAIRDPGLAEDTQYF; cdr3_nt: TGTGCCATCAGGGACCCGGGACTAGCGGAAGATACGCAGTATTTT
v_call: TRBV24-1; d_call: .; j_call: TRBJ2-2; clone_size: once; cdr3_aa: CAPTSYTYAGELFF; cdr3_nt: TGTGCCCCAACCTCGTACACATACGCCGGGGAGCTGTTTTTT
v_call: TRBV2; d_call: TRBD1; j_call: TRBJ2-3; clone_size: .; cdr3_aa: CASSVGQGGDTQYF; cdr3_nt: TGTGCCAGCAGTGTGGGACAGGGGGGAGATACGCAGTATTTT